This TCR beta chain was identified in a study of blood T cell repertoires in COVID-19. Generated by immunoSEQ multiplex PCR, the TCRdb table keeps only in-frame clones and is missing some. The data hold approximately 190,000 clones, with about 85% observed a single time. Germline loops: CDR1 LNHNV, CDR2 YYDKDF (reference sequence). Trimming removed 1 base from V and 4 bases from J; junction bases left unmatched: 7. The CDR3 loop spans 16 amino acids. This sequence was found in a woman in her 40s in a cohort exposed to, infected with or recovered from COVID-19 (not recorded which). The sample taken for sequencing was PBMCs or T cells enriched from blood (not recorded which). The rearrangement joins TRBV15 to TRBJ2-5, with 9 bases aligning to TRBD1. The DNA of the CDR3 is TGTGCCACCAGCAGAGTCCCGCCGGGACAGGGAGAGACCCAGTACTTC. Protein product: CATSRVPPGQGETQYF.